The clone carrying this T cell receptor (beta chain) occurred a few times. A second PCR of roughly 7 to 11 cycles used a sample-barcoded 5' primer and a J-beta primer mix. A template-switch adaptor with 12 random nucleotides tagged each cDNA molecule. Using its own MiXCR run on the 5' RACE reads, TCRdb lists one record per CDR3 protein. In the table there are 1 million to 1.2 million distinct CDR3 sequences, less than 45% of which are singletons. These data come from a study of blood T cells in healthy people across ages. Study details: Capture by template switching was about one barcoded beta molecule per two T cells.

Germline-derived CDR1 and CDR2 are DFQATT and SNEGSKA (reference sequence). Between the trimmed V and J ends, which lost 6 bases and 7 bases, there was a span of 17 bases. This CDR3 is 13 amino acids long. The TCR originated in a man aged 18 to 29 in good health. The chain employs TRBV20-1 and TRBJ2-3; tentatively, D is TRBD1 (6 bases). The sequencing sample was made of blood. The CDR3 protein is CSAFPGAPHTQYF. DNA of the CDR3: TGCAGTGCGTTTCCAGGGGCGCCACATACGCAGTATTTT.